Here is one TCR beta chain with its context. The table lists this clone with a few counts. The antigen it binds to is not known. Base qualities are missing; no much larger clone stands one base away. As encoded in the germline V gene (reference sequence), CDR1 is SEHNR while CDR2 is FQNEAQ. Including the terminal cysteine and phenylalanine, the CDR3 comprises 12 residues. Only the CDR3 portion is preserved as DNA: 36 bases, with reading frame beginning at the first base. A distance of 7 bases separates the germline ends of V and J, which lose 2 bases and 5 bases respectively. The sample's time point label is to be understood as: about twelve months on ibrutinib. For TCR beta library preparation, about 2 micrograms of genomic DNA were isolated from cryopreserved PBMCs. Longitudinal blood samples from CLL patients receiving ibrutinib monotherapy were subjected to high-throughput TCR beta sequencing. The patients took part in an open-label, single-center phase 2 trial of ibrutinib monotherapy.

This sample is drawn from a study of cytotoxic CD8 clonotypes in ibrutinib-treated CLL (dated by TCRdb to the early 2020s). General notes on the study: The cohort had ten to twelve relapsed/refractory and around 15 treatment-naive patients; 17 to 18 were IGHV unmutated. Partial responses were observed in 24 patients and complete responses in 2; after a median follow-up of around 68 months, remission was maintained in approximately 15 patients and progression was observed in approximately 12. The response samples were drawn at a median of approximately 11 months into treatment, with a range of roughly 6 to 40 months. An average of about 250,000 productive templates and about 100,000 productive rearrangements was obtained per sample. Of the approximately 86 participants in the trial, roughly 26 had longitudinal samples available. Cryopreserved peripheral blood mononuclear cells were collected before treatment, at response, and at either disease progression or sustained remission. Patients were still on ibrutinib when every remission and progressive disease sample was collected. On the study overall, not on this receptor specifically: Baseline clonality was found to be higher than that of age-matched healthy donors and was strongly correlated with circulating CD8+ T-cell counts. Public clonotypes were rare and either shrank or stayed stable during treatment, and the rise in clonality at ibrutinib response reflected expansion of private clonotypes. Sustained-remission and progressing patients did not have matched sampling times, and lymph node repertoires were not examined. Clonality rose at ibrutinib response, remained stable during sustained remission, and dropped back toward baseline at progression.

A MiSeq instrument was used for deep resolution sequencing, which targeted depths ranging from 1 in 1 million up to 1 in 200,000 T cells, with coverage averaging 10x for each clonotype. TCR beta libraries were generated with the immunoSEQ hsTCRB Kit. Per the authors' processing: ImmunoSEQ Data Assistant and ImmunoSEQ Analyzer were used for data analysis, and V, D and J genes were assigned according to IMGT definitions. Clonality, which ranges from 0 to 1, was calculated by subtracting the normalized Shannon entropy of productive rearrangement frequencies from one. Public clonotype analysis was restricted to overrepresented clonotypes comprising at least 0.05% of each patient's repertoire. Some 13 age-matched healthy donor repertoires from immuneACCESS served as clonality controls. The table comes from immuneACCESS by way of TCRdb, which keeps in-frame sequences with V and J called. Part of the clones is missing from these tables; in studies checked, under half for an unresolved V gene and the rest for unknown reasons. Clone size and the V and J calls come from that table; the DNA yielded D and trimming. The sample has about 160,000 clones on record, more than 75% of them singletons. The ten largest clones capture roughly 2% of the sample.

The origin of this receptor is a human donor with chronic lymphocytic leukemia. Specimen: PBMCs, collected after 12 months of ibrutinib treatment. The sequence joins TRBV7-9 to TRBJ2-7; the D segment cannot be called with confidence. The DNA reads TGTGCCAGCAGCTTAACGGTCAACGAGCAGTACTTC. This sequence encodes CASSLTVNEQYF.